These 20 T cell receptor beta chains were all obtained from the same sample, sequenced in a study of blood T cell repertoires in COVID-19 (TCRdb year 2020). Libraries were prepared through the immunoSEQ multiplex PCR assay. TCRdb took over this immuneACCESS table, retaining in-frame rearrangements with V and J assigned. Such tables are incomplete; in checked studies, under half of the missing clones stem from an unresolved V gene, and the remainder is unexplained. For this sample there are over 200,000 clones; under 85% appear just once. Jointly, the top ten make up about 2% of the sample. The material sequenced was PBMCs or T cells enriched from blood (not recorded which). The receptors derive from a man in his 60s who had recovered from COVID-19.

The chain links TRBV6-2 or TRBV6-3 to TRBJ1-2, with 7 bases lining up with TRBD1. The V and J ends lost 5 bases and 6 bases, in that order; junction bases with no gene match: 15. This CDR3 has 16 amino acids. The germline V gene has CDR1 MNHEY and CDR2 SVGEGT. Here the CDR3 DNA reads TGTGCCAGCAGTACAGCAAGGACAGGCCGACTCGATGGCTACACCTTC. Its protein product is CASSTARTGRLDGYTF.

This sequence joins TRBV6-5 and TRBJ2-2, with 7 bases matching TRBD2. This CDR3 has 14 residues. Per the germline V gene, CDR1 is MNHEY and CDR2 is SVGAGI. Germline trimming cut 6 bases from V and 0 bases from J; bases unmatched to any gene: 1. DNA of the CDR3: TGTGCCAGCAGAACTAGCGCGAACACCGGGGAGCTGTTTTTT. This codes for CASRTSANTGELFF.

The chain combines TRBV19 with TRBJ1-2; TRBD1 agrees at 7 bases. Germline V gene data show CDR1 as LNHDA and CDR2 as SQIVND (reference sequence). V lost 2 bases to trimming and J lost 7 bases; unmatched junction nucleotides: 7. The CDR3 loop spans 14 amino acids. The CDR3 loop reads CASSISGTESGYTF. As DNA, the CDR3 is TGTGCCAGTAGTATATCGGGGACAGAAAGTGGCTACACCTTC.

CDR3 residues: CASSIGSQGDQPQHF. CDR3 nucleotides: TGTGCCAGTAGTATAGGGTCTCAGGGGGATCAGCCCCAGCATTTT. The genes are TRBV19 and TRBJ1-5, with 7 bases identical to TRBD1. The CDR3 extends over 15 amino acids. CDR1 and CDR2 (germline): LNHDA, SQIVND (reference sequence). V was clipped by 1 base and J by 5 bases; unmatched bases: 5.

The chain couples TRBV5-1 to TRBJ1-1; 11 nucleotides match TRBD1. The CDR3 sequence is 16 residues long. Germline CDR1 and CDR2: SGHRS and YFSETQ. With 2 bases clipped from V and 5 bases from J, the junction kept 8 bases outside the gene matches. CDR3 sequence: CASSFGGQGVITEAFF. The DNA for the CDR3 is TGCGCCAGCAGCTTCGGGGGACAGGGGGTAATAACTGAAGCTTTCTTT.

This chain joins TRBV4-3 and TRBJ2-3; 11 bases match TRBD2. There are 19 residues in the CDR3. The V and J ends lost 3 bases and 6 bases, in that order; junction bases with no gene match: 17. Germline CDR1 reads LGHNA; CDR2 reads YSLEER. CDR3 DNA: TGCGCCAGCAGCCAGGAAATAATTAGCGGGGGGGCCTTGGTGGATACGCAGTATTTT. This gives the protein CASSQEIISGGALVDTQYF.

The rearrangement joins TRBV10-1 to TRBJ2-2; D may be TRBD1 (5 bases). Germline loops: CDR1 WNHNN, CDR2 SYGVQD (reference sequence). V was shortened by 6 bases and J by 1 base, with 12 bases between the two germline ends. The CDR3 runs 15 residues. This chain's CDR3 is CASSIDSQNTGELFF. The DNA of the CDR3 is TGCGCCAGCAGCATCGACAGCCAGAACACCGGGGAGCTGTTTTTT.

The chain combines TRBV14 with TRBJ2-7; unclear D gene. CDR1 SGHDN and CDR2 FVKESK come from the germline V gene. Trimming shortened V by 1 base and J by 1 base, and 11 bases separated the two germline ends. This CDR3 has 15 amino acids. CDR3 in DNA: TGTGCCAGCAGCCAAGGAGGTCTTCGGTCCTACGAGCAGTACTTC. Protein: CASSQGGLRSYEQYF.

The chain is built from TRBV7-9 and TRBJ1-6; D is perhaps TRBD1 (5 bases). The CDR3 consists of 16 residues. Germline-derived CDR1 and CDR2 are SEHNR and FQNEAQ (reference sequence). Trimming took off 4 bases at V and 7 bases at J, with 17 bases between the two ends. The CDR3 region is CASSSRTLPGNSPLHF. The CDR3 coding sequence is TGTGCCAGCAGCTCGAGGACACTCCCCGGGAATTCACCCCTCCACTTT.

The chain is built from TRBV2 and TRBJ1-2; a possible D gene is TRBD1 (5 bases). Germline V gene data show CDR1 as SNHLY and CDR2 as FYNNEI. This CDR3 contains 14 residues. The V and J ends lost 0 bases and 8 bases respectively, with 13 bases between them. The CDR3 region has the DNA TGTGCCAGCAGTGAAGCCCTCAGGGAAATGGGCTACACCTTC. Amino acids: CASSEALREMGYTF.

The V call is TRBV5-1, the J call TRBJ1-1; tentative D call: TRBD1 (6 bases). The germline V and J ends were trimmed by 5 bases and 7 bases, with 15 bases remaining between them. Looked up from germline, CDR1 is SGHRS and CDR2 is YFSETQ. CDR3 length equals 13 residues. CDR3 amino acids: CASRRDIGFEAFF. For the CDR3, the DNA is TGCGCCAGCAGAAGGGACATAGGATTTGAAGCTTTCTTT.

J is TRBJ1-3 and V is TRBV19; D unresolved. V gave up 4 bases and J gave up 0 bases, with 13 bases separating them. CDR1 and CDR2 (germline): LNHDA, SQIVND (reference sequence). The CDR3 has 16 amino acids. CDR3 sequence: CASSNGGQLSGNTIYF. The CDR3, as DNA: TGTGCCAGTAGTAACGGTGGGCAGCTCTCTGGAAACACCATATATTTT.

This clone turned up a few times. The chain combines TRBV11-3 with TRBJ2-7; tentatively, D is TRBD2 (5 bases). The CDR3 runs to 13 residues. Germline V gene lookup returns CDR1 SGHNT and CDR2 YENEEA. V was shortened by 1 base and J by 4 bases, with 8 bases between the two germline ends. The CDR3 region is CASSLGPGYEQYF. The CDR3 DNA reads TGTGCCAGCAGCTTAGGACCGGGATACGAGCAGTACTTC. Full variable domain (remainder filled in from reference TRBV11-3 and TRBJ2-7): EAGVVQSPRYKIIEKKQPVAFWCNPISGHNTLYWYLQNLGQGPELLIRYENEEAVDDSQLPKDRFSAERLKGVDSTLKIQPAELGDSAVYLCASSLGPGYEQYFGPGTRLTVT.

The V call is TRBV5-4, the J call TRBJ2-6; D not certain. Germline V gives CDR1 SGHNT, CDR2 YYREEE (reference sequence). The CDR3 has 16 amino acids. Deletions cut 4 bases from V and 0 bases from J, with 11 bases between. CDR3 bases: TGTGCCAGCAGCGACGACATCCCCTCTGGGGCCAACGTCCTGACTTTC. This encodes CASSDDIPSGANVLTF.

The chain couples TRBV6-5 to TRBJ1-5; TRBD1 matches at 8 bases. Per germline, CDR1 MNHEY and CDR2 SVGAGI. Trimming at V came to 7 bases and at J to 6 bases, leaving 5 bases not matched to a gene. This CDR3 is built from 13 residues. CDR3 bases: TGTGCCAGCAACCCAGGGGGCAGTCAGCCCCAGCATTTT. Translated: CASNPGGSQPQHF.

CDR3 in amino acids: CASSYGTGRNYGYTF. The DNA for the CDR3 is TGTGCCAGCAGTTACGGGACAGGGCGCAACTATGGCTACACCTTC. This sequence joins TRBV6-5 and TRBJ1-2; 9 bases are shared with TRBD1. The CDR3 spans 15 residues. From germline, CDR1 is MNHEY and CDR2 SVGAGI. V lost 2 bases, J lost 2 bases, and 3 bases stayed unmatched.

The chain links TRBV6-2 or TRBV6-3 to TRBJ1-1; D perhaps matches TRBD1 (5 bases). Trimming took 5 bases from V and 4 from J, leaving 23 bases between them. The CDR3 has 17 amino acids. CDR1 is MNHEY and CDR2 is SVGEGT in the germline V gene. The CDR3 loop reads CASSPASGRIGGTEAFF. The CDR3 DNA follows: TGTGCCAGCAGTCCAGCCTCAGGACGGATCGGGGGCACTGAAGCTTTCTTT.

The chain has TRBV5-1 and TRBJ2-7; 9 bases line up with TRBD2. The V segment lost 7 bases and the J segment 4 bases; nucleotides outside the gene matches: 15. Germline CDR1 is SGHRS and CDR2 is YFSETQ. There are 16 residues in the CDR3. In DNA form, the CDR3 reads TGCGCCAGCTCCAAACGGACCAGCGGGGGGTCTTACGAGCAGTACTTC. It codes for CASSKRTSGGSYEQYF.

The V gene is TRBV10-3, the J gene TRBJ1-1; D gene unclear. The V end lost 6 bases, the J end lost 1 base, and 12 bases lay between the germline ends. This CDR3 is 14 amino acids long. The germline V gene encodes CDR1 ENHRY and CDR2 SYGVKD. This chain's CDR3 is CAIRDGRTNTEAFF. Written as DNA, the CDR3 is TGTGCCATCAGGGACGGGAGGACGAACACTGAAGCTTTCTTT.

The chain is built from TRBV18 and TRBJ2-3; D gene unclear. V lost 0 bases and J 2 bases, leaving 12 bases between the germline ends. Germline V gene sequence: CDR1 KGHSH, CDR2 LQKENI. The CDR3 is made up of 16 amino acids. The CDR3 spells CASSPPQDKYTDTQYF. The DNA for the CDR3 is TGTGCCAGCTCACCACCGCAGGATAAATACACAGATACGCAGTATTTT.